The 24 T cell receptor beta chains in this list originate from one sample, sequenced in a study of T cells after yellow fever vaccination. TCRdb reprocessed the 5' RACE reads with MiXCR, giving one entry per CDR3 protein. The top ten hold 15% of the sample, which has about 400,000 distinct CDR3 sequences, more than 5.5% seen once. The sample was PBMCs, taken 5 days after the yellow fever booster vaccination. The receptors were sampled from a man aged 25 to 40 who received the YFV17D yellow fever vaccine.

This clonotype came up many times. V is TRBV20-1 and J is TRBJ2-1; D is unresolved. This CDR3 is 12 amino acids long. CDR1 is DFQATT, CDR2 SNEGSKA, per germline (reference sequence). V lost 5 bases, J lost 5 bases, and 10 bases lay in between. In nucleotides, the CDR3 is TGCAGTGCTTCCCGAGTGAACAATGAGCAGTTCTTC. Encoded protein: CSASRVNNEQFF.

This clonotype occurred many times. The V call is TRBV28, the J call TRBJ2-6; either TRBD1 or TRBD2 may fit D (6 bases each). The V gene's germline CDR1 is MDHEN and CDR2 SYDVKM. This CDR3 comprises 13 residues. V was pared by 8 bases and J by 4 bases, with 9 bases between. CDR3: CASRGPGANVLTF. DNA for the CDR3: TGTGCCAGCCGGGGGCCGGGGGCCAACGTCCTGACTTTC. Supplemented by reference TRBV28 and TRBJ2-6, the full variable domain reads DVKVTQSSRYLVKRTGEKVFLECVQDMDHENMFWYRQDPGLGLRLIYFSYDVKMKEKGDIPEGYSVSREKKERFSLILESASTNQTSMYLCASRGPGANVLTFGAGSRLTVL.

This clonotype was observed a few times. The V call is TRBV10-3, the J call TRBJ2-7, with D possibly TRBD1 on 7 matching bases. From germline, CDR1 is ENHRY and CDR2 SYGVKD. V lost 4 bases and J lost 1, with 17 bases in between. The CDR3 is made up of 16 amino acids. DNA of the CDR3: TGTGCCATCAGTGCCCCTGGACTACAGGGGTCCTACGAGCAGTACTTC. Translation gives CAISAPGLQGSYEQYF.

This clonotype was counted between two and nine times. J is TRBJ2-5 and V is TRBV7-2; 7 bases align to TRBD2. Germline V gene data show CDR1 as SGHTA and CDR2 as FQGNSA. There are 16 residues in the CDR3. Trimming took 1 base from V and 5 from J; bases not matched to a gene: 10. The CDR3 spells CASSLGGGGSSETQYF. CDR3 bases: TGTGCCAGCAGCTTAGGGGGCGGCGGGAGCTCGGAGACCCAGTACTTC. The full variable domain, completed using reference TRBV7-2 and TRBJ2-5, is GAGVSQSPSNKVTEKGKDVELRCDPISGHTALYWYRQSLGQGLEFLIYFQGNSAPDKSGLPSDRFSAERTGGSVSTLTIQRTQQEDSAVYLCASSLGGGGSSETQYFGPGTRLLVL.

This clonotype was found many times. This chain links TRBV2 with TRBJ2-3; D may match TRBD1 or TRBD2 (5 bases each). The V gene lost 6 bases and the J gene lost 7 bases, with 23 bases spanning the gap. Looked up from germline, CDR1 is SNHLY and CDR2 is FYNNEI. The CDR3 has 16 residues. CDR3 amino acids: CASREFRDLEPNTQYF. As DNA, the CDR3 is TGTGCCAGCAGAGAGTTCCGGGACCTTGAACCCAATACGCAGTATTTT.

The CDR3 DNA is TGTGCCAGCAGTGCTTTAAGTGAGCAGTTCTTC. It is translated as CASSALSEQFF. The V and J genes are TRBV12-3 or TRBV12-4 and TRBJ2-1; no definite D call. The CDR3 consists of 11 residues. Trimming shortened V by 5 bases and J by 9 bases, and 8 bases separated the two germline ends.

This clonotype has more than one count but fewer than ten. The CDR3 does not close with the conserved phenylalanine or tryptophan, likely indicating a read error. Because the CDR3's place on the DNA is in doubt, the DNA is left out and the CDR3 is given as listed by TCRdb. The V gene is TRBV7-2, the J gene TRBJ1-2; TRBD1 reflects the table's D call only, with no check against the DNA. Germline V gene lookup returns CDR1 SGHTA and CDR2 FQGNSA. The length of the CDR3 is 13 amino acids, counting both ends. The CDR3 loop is CASSLKGQGAPRQ.

The chain carries TRBV7-9 and TRBJ2-7; TRBD1 matches at 10 bases. Germline V gene lookup returns CDR1 SEHNR and CDR2 FQNEAQ (reference sequence). This CDR3 contains 16 residues. With V trimmed by 5 bases and J by 1 base, 8 bases remained unmatched. The DNA of the CDR3 is TGTGCCAGCAGCCAAAAGGGGACAGGGGTATCCTACGAGCAGTACTTC. It translates to CASSQKGTGVSYEQYF.

This clonotype has only a few counts. This chain joins TRBV10-2 and TRBJ2-4, with 7 bases that match TRBD1. CDR1 and CDR2 from the germline V gene are WSHSY and SAAADI. The CDR3 sequence is 16 residues long. The V segment lost 8 bases and the J segment 1 base; nucleotides outside the gene matches: 11. CDR3 sequence (DNA): TGCGCCAGCCGACCAATAGGACAGGAGGCCAAAAACATTCAGTACTTC. It is translated as CASRPIGQEAKNIQYF.

The chain recombines TRBV5-1 with TRBJ2-2; 9 nucleotides agree with TRBD1. Trimming at V came to 0 bases and at J to 4 bases, leaving 4 bases not matched to a gene. The germline CDR1 and CDR2 sequences are SGHRS and YFSETQ. CDR3 length equals 16 residues. DNA for the CDR3: TGCGCCAGCAGCTTGGAGGGGACAGGGCCCACCGGGGAGCTGTTTTTT. Encoded protein: CASSLEGTGPTGELFF.

This clonotype was seen only a few times. This sequence joins TRBV7-3 and TRBJ2-7; D might be TRBD2 (6 bases). The ends were cut back, 5 bases at V and 5 bases at J, with 13 bases in the middle. CDR1 is SGHTA and CDR2 is FQGTGA in the germline V gene. The CDR3 covers 13 residues. The CDR3 sequence: CASSKGPGDEQYF. CDR3 coding DNA: TGTGCCAGCAGCAAAGGCCCGGGGGACGAGCAGTACTTC.

This clonotype showed up many times. The rearrangement joins TRBV5-6 to TRBJ2-1; 10 bases match TRBD2. With V trimmed by 3 bases and J by 5 bases, 5 bases remained unmatched. Per germline, CDR1 SGHDT and CDR2 YYEEEE. This CDR3 comprises 15 residues. The CDR3 reads CASSWGTSADNEQFF. The CDR3 nucleotides are TGTGCCAGCAGCTGGGGGACTAGCGCTGACAATGAGCAGTTCTTC.

In its sample, this clonotype was seen many times. This chain joins TRBV29-1 and TRBJ2-6; no definite D call. Trimming removed 6 bases from V and 0 bases from J, with 15 bases in between. Germline CDR1 and CDR2: SQVTM and ANQGSEA. The CDR3 extends over 16 amino acids. The CDR3 coding sequence is TGCAGCGTCAGTGATGCAGCGACCTCTGGGGCCAACGTCCTGACTTTC. Its translation: CSVSDAATSGANVLTF.

This clonotype turned up a few times. The DNA of the CDR3 is TGTGCCAGCAGCTTAACATTGAGGGGGACGTTCGCTGCAACTAATGAAAAACTGTTTTTT. This sequence encodes CASSLTLRGTFAATNEKLFF. The chain uses TRBV7-8 and TRBJ1-4, with D perhaps matching TRBD1 (6 bases). This CDR3 contains 20 residues. Germline V CDR1 and CDR2: SGHVS, FQNEAQ. V was trimmed by 2 bases and J by 0 bases, leaving 22 bases between them.

This clonotype occurred many times. The rearrangement links TRBV5-1 to TRBJ2-6; D is perhaps TRBD2 (6 bases). Per the germline V gene, CDR1 is SGHRS and CDR2 is YFSETQ. This CDR3 region has 17 residues. Trimming pared 3 bases from V and 1 base from J, leaving 14 bases between. CDR3 sequence: CASSSGTLSSGANVLTF. CDR3 sequence (DNA): TGCGCCAGCAGCTCCGGGACTCTGTCTTCTGGGGCCAACGTCCTGACTTTC. Full variable domain (rest looked up from reference TRBV5-1 and TRBJ2-6): KAGVTQTPRYLIKTRGQQVTLSCSPISGHRSVSWYQQTPGQGLQFLFEYFSETQRNKGNFPGRFSGRQFSNSRSEMNVSTLELGDSALYLCASSSGTLSSGANVLTFGAGSRLTVL.

This clonotype has at least ten counts. The chain carries TRBV12-3 or TRBV12-4 and TRBJ2-1; 13 positions match TRBD2. The CDR3 is 15 amino acids. Trimming took 6 bases from V and 5 from J; bases not matched to a gene: 4. This CDR3 is CASSLLAGGNNEQFF. The DNA for the CDR3 is TGTGCCAGCAGCCTACTAGCGGGAGGGAACAATGAGCAGTTCTTC.

This clonotype was seen ten or more times. Here the CDR3 reads CATGPVNEQFF. The CDR3 bases are TGTGCCACAGGGCCCGTCAATGAGCAGTTCTTC. The J gene is TRBJ2-1, the V gene TRBV10-3; D is perhaps TRBD1 (5 bases). The CDR3 runs 11 residues. The ends were cut back, 10 bases at V and 6 bases at J, with 10 bases in the middle. Germline CDR1 is ENHRY and CDR2 is SYGVKD.

In this sample, this clonotype turned up a few times. The chain recombines TRBV6-6 with TRBJ2-7, with 7 nucleotides matching TRBD1. The trim removed 10 bases at V and 2 bases at J, leaving 5 bases unmatched. CDR1 is MNHNY and CDR2 is SVGAGI in the germline V gene (reference sequence). The CDR3 is 12 amino acids. CDR3 DNA sequence: TGTGCCACCCTACAGGGGCCCTACGAGCAGTACTTC. Translating gives CATLQGPYEQYF.

A remark on this clonotype: This may arise from a read error, as a much more abundant clone is one base away. The conserved phenylalanine or tryptophan is not found at the CDR3 terminus, so this likely reflects a read error. The V call is TRBV20-1, the J call TRBJ2-7; 10 positions agree with TRBD2. This CDR3 is built from 13 residues. Germline lookup yields CDR1 DFQATT and CDR2 SNEGSKA (reference sequence). Trimming cost V 6 bases and J 3 bases; bases outside gene matches: 5. The CDR3: CSATSGTFYEQYS. DNA of the CDR3: TGCAGTGCAACTAGCGGGACCTTCTACGAGCAGTACTCC.

V usage is TRBV5-1 and J usage is TRBJ2-2; D assignment may be TRBD1 or TRBD2 (5 bases each). V was cut by 1 base and J by 7 bases, with 14 bases left in between. The germline V gene has CDR1 SGHRS and CDR2 YFSETQ. The CDR3 extends over 15 amino acids. The CDR3 loop is CASSLSGRDSGELFF. CDR3 bases: TGCGCCAGCAGCTTGAGCGGCAGGGATAGCGGGGAGCTGTTTTTT.

This sequence joins TRBV7-2 and TRBJ2-1; 11 bases match TRBD1. J lost 6 bases, V lost 1 base, and 5 bases had no gene match. In germline, CDR1 is SGHTA, CDR2 FQGNSA. The CDR3 is 16 residues long. CDR3 protein: CASSLVRDRGANEQFF. The CDR3 DNA is TGTGCCAGCAGCTTAGTGCGGGACAGGGGGGCCAATGAGCAGTTCTTC.

This clonotype has ten or more counts. The chain uses TRBV7-8 and TRBJ2-2; D remains unclear. The CDR3 runs 16 residues. The germline V and J ends were trimmed by 0 bases and 0 bases, with 8 bases remaining between them. Germline V gene lookup returns CDR1 SGHVS and CDR2 FQNEAQ. This CDR3 reads CASSLAPNTNTGELFF. The CDR3 nucleotides are TGTGCCAGCAGCTTAGCGCCAAACACGAACACCGGGGAGCTGTTTTTT.

J is TRBJ2-2 and V is TRBV29-1; D is uncertain. CDR3 length: 13 amino acids. V shed 7 bases and J shed 5 bases, with 14 bases lying between them. Germline values: CDR1 SQVTM, CDR2 ANQGSEA. CDR3 residues: CSAGAGGTGELFF. The CDR3 bases are TGCAGCGCTGGAGCAGGTGGGACCGGGGAGCTGTTTTTT.

Only a few counts were recorded for this clonotype. This chain uses TRBV6-5 with TRBJ2-7; D is undetermined. The CDR3 runs 18 residues. Trimming cost V 0 bases and J 7 bases, with 25 bases left between them. The germline V gene has CDR1 MNHEY and CDR2 SVGAGI. CDR3 region: CASSYSFPGFGAPAEQYF. CDR3 DNA sequence: TGTGCCAGCAGTTACTCCTTTCCCGGGTTCGGAGCGCCTGCTGAGCAGTACTTC.